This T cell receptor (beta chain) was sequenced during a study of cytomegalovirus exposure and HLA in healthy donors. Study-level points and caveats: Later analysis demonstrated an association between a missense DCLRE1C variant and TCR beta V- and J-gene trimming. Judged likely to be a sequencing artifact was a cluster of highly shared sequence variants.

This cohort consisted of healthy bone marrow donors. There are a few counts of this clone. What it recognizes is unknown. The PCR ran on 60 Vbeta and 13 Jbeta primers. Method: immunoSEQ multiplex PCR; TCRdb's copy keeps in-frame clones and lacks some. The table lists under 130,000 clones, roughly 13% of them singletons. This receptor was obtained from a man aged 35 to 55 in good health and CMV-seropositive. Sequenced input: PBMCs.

The CDR3 sequence: CASSGLAGGSYEQYF. DNA for the CDR3: TGTGCCAGCAGCGGACTAGCGGGAGGCTCCTACGAGCAGTACTTC. V and J are TRBV7-8 and TRBJ2-7; TRBD2 agrees at 14 bases. CDR1 and CDR2 (germline): SGHVS, FQNEAQ. The CDR3 has 15 residues. Germline trimming cut 5 bases from V and 0 bases from J; bases unmatched to any gene: 0. The full variable domain, its missing parts supplied by reference TRBV7-8 and TRBJ2-7, is GAGVSQSPRYKVAKRGQDVALRCDPISGHVSLFWYQQALGQGPEFLTYFQNEAQLDKSGLPSDRFFAERPEGSVSTLKIQRTQQEDSAVYLCASSGLAGGSYEQYFGPGTRLTVT.